This T cell receptor (beta chain) was sequenced for a study of CD8 T cells in ankylosing spondylitis. The study's findings and limits: Typical of ankylosing spondylitis blood, it appeared, was a TCR beta motif of fewer than 10 highly homologous variants. The authors reported significant enrichment of disease-linked clones in matched ankylosing spondylitis synovial fluid.

This clonotype was seen many times. Its specificity is not known. Libraries for TCR beta were made by quantitative 5'-RACE with molecular barcodes. Each CDR3 protein gets one entry after TCRdb re-called the 5' RACE reads with MiXCR. The sample lists 20,000 to 30,000 distinct CDR3 sequences; 2% to 3% were seen once. This CDR3 has 17 amino acids. V shed 0 bases, J shed 3 bases, and the junction held 6 bases outside the gene matches. Germline V gene data show CDR1 as SGDLS and CDR2 as YYNGEE. The V and J genes are TRBV9 and TRBJ2-1; 10 bases align to TRBD2. Sequenced input: blood, either unsorted or a sorted T cell fraction (not recorded which). The receptor was isolated from a female donor with ankylosing spondylitis or in good health (not recorded which). CDR3 region: CASSVAQRGGLYNEQFF. The DNA of the CDR3 is TGTGCCAGCAGCGTAGCTCAGCGGGGGGGCCTCTACAATGAGCAGTTCTTC.